This entry features one T cell receptor (beta chain) sequence. Its cognate antigen is unknown. This entry belongs to a study of radiotherapy plus CTLA-4 blockade in lung cancer. In the study overall: Among patients, over 15% showed objective responses, and approximately 30% had disease control. General study points: Radiotherapy with ipilimumab was followed by blood expansion of tumor-derived clones. Reportedly, early blood T cell clone dynamics best predicted response, with interferon-beta.

Focal radiation plus CTLA-4 blockade with ipilimumab was given to patients with chemo-refractory metastatic non-small-cell lung cancer. Trimming cost V 0 bases and J 6 bases, with 8 bases left between them. This CDR3 spans 13 amino acids. Germline CDR1 is SGHTA and CDR2 is FQGTGA. The repertoire was sequenced with immunoSEQ multiplex PCR; TCRdb's copy has only in-frame clones and lacks some. The data hold around 100,000 clones, with more than 75% observed a single time. The sequence was obtained from a human donor with non-small cell lung cancer that progressed on radiotherapy plus ipilimumab. Some clones in this sample may be carry-over from other donors' samples. This rearrangement joins TRBV7-3 to TRBJ1-2; D not certain. Sequences were derived from peripheral blood, sampled from a patient treated with radiotherapy plus ipilimumab. The CDR3 reads CASSLTARDGYTF. The CDR3 bases are TGTGCCAGCAGCTTAACTGCCAGAGATGGCTACACCTTC.